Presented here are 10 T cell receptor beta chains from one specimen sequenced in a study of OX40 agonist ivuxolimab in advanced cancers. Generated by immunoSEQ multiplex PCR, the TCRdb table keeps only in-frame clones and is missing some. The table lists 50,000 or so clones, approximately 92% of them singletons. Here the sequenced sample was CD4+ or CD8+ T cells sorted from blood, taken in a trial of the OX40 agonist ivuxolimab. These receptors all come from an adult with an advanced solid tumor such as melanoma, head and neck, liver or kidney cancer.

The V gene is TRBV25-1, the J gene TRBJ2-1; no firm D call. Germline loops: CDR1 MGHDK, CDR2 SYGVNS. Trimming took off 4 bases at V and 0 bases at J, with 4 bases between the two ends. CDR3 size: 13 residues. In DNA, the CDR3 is TGTGCCAGCAGTGTCGCCTCCTACAATGAGCAGTTCTTC. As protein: CASSVASYNEQFF. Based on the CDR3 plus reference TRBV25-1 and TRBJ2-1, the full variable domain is EADIYQTPRYLVIGTGKKITLECSQTMGHDKMYWYQQDPGMELHLIHYSYGVNSTEKGDLSSESTVSRIRTEHFPLTLESARPSHTSQYLCASSVASYNEQFFGPGTRLTVL.

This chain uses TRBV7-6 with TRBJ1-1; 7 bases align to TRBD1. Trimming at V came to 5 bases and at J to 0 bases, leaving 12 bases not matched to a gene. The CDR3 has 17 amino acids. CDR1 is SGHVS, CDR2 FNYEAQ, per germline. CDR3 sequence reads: CASSLLRGGQLNTEAFF. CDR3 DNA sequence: TGTGCCAGCAGCCTCCTCAGAGGGGGACAGTTGAACACTGAAGCTTTCTTT.

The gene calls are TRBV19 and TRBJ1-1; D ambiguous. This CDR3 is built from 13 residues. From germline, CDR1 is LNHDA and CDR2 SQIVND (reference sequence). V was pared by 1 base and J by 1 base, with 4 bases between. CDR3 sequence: CASSIGTNTEAFF. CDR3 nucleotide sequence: TGTGCCAGTAGTATAGGCACGAACACTGAAGCTTTCTTT.

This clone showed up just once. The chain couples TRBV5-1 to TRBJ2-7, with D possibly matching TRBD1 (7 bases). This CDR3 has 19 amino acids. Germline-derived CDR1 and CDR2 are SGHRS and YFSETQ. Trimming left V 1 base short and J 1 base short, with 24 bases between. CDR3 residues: CASSLWPGEAPGQSYEQYF. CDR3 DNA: TGCGCCAGCAGCTTGTGGCCAGGGGAGGCTCCGGGACAGTCCTACGAGCAGTACTTC.

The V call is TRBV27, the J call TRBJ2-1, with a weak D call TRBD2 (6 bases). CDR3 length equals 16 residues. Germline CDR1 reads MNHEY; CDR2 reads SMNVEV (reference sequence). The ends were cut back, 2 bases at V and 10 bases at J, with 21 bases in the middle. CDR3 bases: TGTGCCAGCAGTTTACTGTCCAGCGGGCCAAGGATGGAGCAGTTCTTC. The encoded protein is CASSLLSSGPRMEQFF.

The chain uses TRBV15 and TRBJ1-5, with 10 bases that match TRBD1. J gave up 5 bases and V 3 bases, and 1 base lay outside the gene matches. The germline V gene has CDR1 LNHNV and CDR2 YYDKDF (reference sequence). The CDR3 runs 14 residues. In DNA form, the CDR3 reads TGTGCCACCAGCAGCGGACAGGGGGATCAGCCCCAGCATTTT. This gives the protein CATSSGQGDQPQHF.

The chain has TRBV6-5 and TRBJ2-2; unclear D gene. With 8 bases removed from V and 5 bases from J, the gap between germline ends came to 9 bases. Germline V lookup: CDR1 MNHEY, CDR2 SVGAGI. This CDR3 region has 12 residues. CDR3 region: CASYSATGELFF. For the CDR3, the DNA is TGTGCCAGCTACTCCGCGACCGGGGAGCTGTTTTTT.

CDR3 amino acids: CASSSGADYQGYTF. The CDR3 DNA reads TGTGCCAGCAGCTCCGGGGCCGATTACCAAGGCTACACCTTC. This chain connects TRBV4-2 to TRBJ1-2, with D possibly being TRBD1 (5 bases). This CDR3 contains 14 residues. V lost 5 bases and J lost 8, with 18 bases in between. Germline CDR1 reads LGHNA; CDR2 reads YNFKEQ.

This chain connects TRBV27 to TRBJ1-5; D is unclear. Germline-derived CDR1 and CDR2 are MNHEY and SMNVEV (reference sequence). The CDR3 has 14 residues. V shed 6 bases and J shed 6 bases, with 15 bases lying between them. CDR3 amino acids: CASRPTSTFQPQHF. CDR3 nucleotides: TGTGCCAGCAGACCAACCTCGACTTTTCAGCCCCAGCATTTT.

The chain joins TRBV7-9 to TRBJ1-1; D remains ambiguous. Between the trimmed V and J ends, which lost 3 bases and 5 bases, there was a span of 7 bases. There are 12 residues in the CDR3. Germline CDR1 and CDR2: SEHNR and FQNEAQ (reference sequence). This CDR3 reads CASSFGDTEAFF. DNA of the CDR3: TGTGCCAGCAGCTTTGGGGATACTGAAGCTTTCTTT.